A selection of T cell receptor beta chains follows, all from one sample in a study of blood T cell repertoires in COVID-19. Profiling relied on immunoSEQ multiplex PCR, and the TCRdb table lists in-frame clones only, not all of them. The table lists 120,000 to 150,000 clones, 84% of them singletons, with about 38% in the top ten. The specimen was peripheral blood. The receptor source for this set is a human donor in a cohort sampled during active COVID-19. Both conserved end residues are trimmed from each CDR3. Some rows mark clone size as missing; the rest say once, few, many or name a class of expanded clone.

abundance	v_gene	j_gene	CDR3aa
-	TRBV6-6	TRBJ1-4	ASSYSGQGNEKLF
-	TRBV4-1	TRBJ1-2	ASSQEGIRGAGGYT
-	TRBV24-1	TRBJ1-2	ATSPTGSYGYT
once	TRBV7-6	TRBJ2-2	ASSNTGSNTGELF
once	TRBV7-2	TRBJ2-7	ASSFGTLSYEQY
-	TRBV9	TRBJ1-4	ASSGLRVGEKLF
-	TRBV7-3	TRBJ1-1	ASSQGQGEAF
-	TRBV11-2	TRBJ1-3	ASSLDQWGGPAGNTIY
-	TRBV23-1	TRBJ1-4	ASRTDEDPTNEKLF
-	TRBV25-1	TRBJ1-6	ASSDRRGSPLH
-	TRBV5-4	TRBJ1-1	ASSLGQGGTEAF
-	TRBV2	TRBJ1-2	ASLPGGTGGYYGYT
-	TRBV5-1	TRBJ2-1	ASSLVPSGSYNEQF
-	TRBV7-2	TRBJ2-1	ASSLGRGAYNEQF